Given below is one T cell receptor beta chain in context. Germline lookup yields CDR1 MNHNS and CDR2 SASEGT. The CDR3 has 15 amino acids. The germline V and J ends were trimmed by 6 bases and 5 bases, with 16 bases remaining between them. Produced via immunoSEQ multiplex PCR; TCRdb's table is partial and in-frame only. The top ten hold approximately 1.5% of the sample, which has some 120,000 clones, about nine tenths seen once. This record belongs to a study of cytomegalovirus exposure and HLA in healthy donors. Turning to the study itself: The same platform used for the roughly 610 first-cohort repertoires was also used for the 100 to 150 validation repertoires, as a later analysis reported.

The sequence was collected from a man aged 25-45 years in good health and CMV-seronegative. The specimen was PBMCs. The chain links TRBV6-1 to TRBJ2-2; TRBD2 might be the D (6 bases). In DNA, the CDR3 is TGTGCCAGCAGCCCGATGGGGGGACGAACCGGGGAGCTGTTTTTT. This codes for CASSPMGGRTGELFF.